The T cell receptor beta chain under discussion was sequenced for a study of identical twins (dated by TCRdb to 2016 to 2017). With regard to the full study: TCR alpha and beta repertoires from monozygotic twins, unrelated adults of various ages and cord blood were deep-sequenced to test whether fetal clonotypes persist. To rule out contamination, replicate twin experiments were performed at different times with different library preparation protocols.

As regards this clonotype: The clone's antigen remains unknown. Base qualities were left out, and no much larger clone turns up one base away.

The CDR3 sequence holds 15 residues, the cysteine and phenylalanine included. Of all the DNA, just the CDR3 is kept, 45 bases in frame from base 1. V is cut back by 2 bases and J by 7 bases, with 8 bases in the junction unmatched. The germline V gene (reference sequence) supplies CDR1 DFQATT and CDR2 SNEGSKA. The full study reports these points: Because the same donors could not be followed over many years, the conclusions depended on cross-sectional statistical analysis. The excess sharing between twins in beta out-of-frame sequences was weaker because fewer shared sequences reduced the signal-to-noise ratio. In monozygotic twins, out-of-frame TCR alpha sharing was systematically underestimated by recombination models, although the models agreed with sharing between unrelated individuals. Abundant cord blood beta clonotypes had fewer insertions, young adult naive repertoires showed a similar but weaker trend, and memory repertoires showed no such trend. Invariant T cells such as MAIT and iNKT could partly confound zero-insertion analyses, though diverse VJ usage argued against this for most clonotypes. Compared with coincidental sharing between unrelated individuals, out-of-frame TCR alpha sequences shared between twins had an excess of sequences with low generation probability.

The library came from 5' RACE. Instrument used: Illumina HiSeq 2000. A universal primer binding site was introduced by template switching, and a unique molecular identifier was present in the final cDNA, enabling accurate counting of TCR cDNA molecules. Specific primers in the conserved constant-segment region were used to synthesize first-strand cDNA for TCR alpha and beta chains. Each cDNA library was double barcoded, with a SMART-Mk sample barcode plus Illumina barcodes, to control for contamination. TruSeq adapter sequences along with Illumina sample barcodes were introduced in two successive PCR steps. TCR alpha and beta cDNA libraries were sequenced on the Illumina HiSeq platform with custom primers. As for the authors' bioinformatics: MiGEC processed the raw reads to extract unique molecular identifiers, while MiXCR was used to determine the CDR3 positions. Recombination models were inferred per individual with the repgenHMM and IGoR tools using an EM algorithm. Shared clonotypes were analyzed with the tcR package in R, and sharing was normalized by the product of cloneset sizes. To study raw recombination free of thymic and clonal selection effects, out-of-frame nonproductive sequences were analyzed. TCRdb trimmed public reads at Q25 via fastp, called clones via MiXCR and kept in-frame beta chains. Each CDR3 protein appears once, grouped with its most common genes and DNA. The V and J calls follow TCRdb's processing rather than the paper's. The sample table contains 550,000 to 700,000 distinct CDR3 sequences; only one count was recorded for 20% to 25% of them. Together, the top ten hold approximately 4.5% of the sample.

All donors were healthy Caucasians. The twin cohort consisted of three pairs of female monozygotic twins, all aged 18 to 29 years. Peripheral blood mononuclear cells were the source from which RNA for the TCR libraries was isolated. The same specimen was also included in a second study, on T cells expressing NK-cell markers. Per the second study: TCR beta-chain repertoires were profiled in sorted CD3+CD56+NKG2C+, CD3+CD56+NKG2C- and CD3+CD56-NKG2C+ T-cell subsets from several donors. Among the eight sequenced donors, only one was HCMV-seronegative, while the other seven were HCMV-seropositive. To restrict sorting to alphabetaTCR-expressing T cells, an anti-gammadeltaTCR antibody was added in several experiments. For over five donors, the dominant CD3+CD56+NKG2C+ clonotypes were among the top 10 CD8+ clonotypes and accounted for about 1.0-8% of CD8+ T cells. Those dominant clonotypes were again the most abundant among CD3+CD56-NKG2C+ cells in a few donors, at about 25-60.1%. Whether the expanded NKG2C-expressing T cell clones were specific for HCMV antigens was left unclear. The eight sequenced donors were randomly selected healthy volunteers, three men and five women. HCMV-specific IgG was detected in serum with a commercial ELISA kit to determine HCMV serostatus. For over 5 donors, bulk peripheral blood T-cell repertoires were also sequenced from unsorted PBMC. Reads were demultiplexed and grouped by UMI with MIGEC, and clonotypes were assembled and quantified with MiTCR. To remove erroneous sequences, TCR cDNA sequences were retained only when supported by two or more reads. The tcR package was used for downstream repertoire analysis, with clonotypes matched between fractions based on CDR3 nucleotide sequence plus V segment. Antigen specificity was annotated against VDJdb with VDJmatch, allowing one amino acid substitution in CDR3.

The chain uses TRBV20-1 and TRBJ2-2; 9 central nucleotides agree with TRBD2. The specimen sequenced was PBMCs. The receptor was isolated from a woman aged 18-30 years in good health. The nucleotide sequence is TGCAGTGCTAGATCCCCGGGACTAGCCGGCGGGGAGCTGTTTTTT. Translated, it reads CSARSPGLAGGELFF.